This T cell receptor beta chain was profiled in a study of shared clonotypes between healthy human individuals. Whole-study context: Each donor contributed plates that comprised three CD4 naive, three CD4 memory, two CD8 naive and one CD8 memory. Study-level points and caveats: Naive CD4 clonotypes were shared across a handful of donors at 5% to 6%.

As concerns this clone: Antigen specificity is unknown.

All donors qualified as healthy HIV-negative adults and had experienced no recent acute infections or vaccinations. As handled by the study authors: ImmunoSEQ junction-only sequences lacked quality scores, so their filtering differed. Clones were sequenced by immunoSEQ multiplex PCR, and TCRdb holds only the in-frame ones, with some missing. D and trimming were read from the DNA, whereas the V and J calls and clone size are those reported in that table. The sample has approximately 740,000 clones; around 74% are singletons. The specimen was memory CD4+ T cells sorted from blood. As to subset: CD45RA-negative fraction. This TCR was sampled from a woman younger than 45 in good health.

DNA of the CDR3: TGTGCCAGCAGTTACCAAAGCGGGCTTCCCTACGAGCAGTACTTC. Translated, it gives CASSYQSGLPYEQYF. This chain uses TRBV6-5 with TRBJ2-7, with D possibly matching TRBD2 (6 bases). The CDR3 loop spans 15 amino acids. CDR1 and CDR2 (germline): MNHEY, SVGAGI. Trimming left V 2 bases short and J 2 bases short, with 13 bases between.